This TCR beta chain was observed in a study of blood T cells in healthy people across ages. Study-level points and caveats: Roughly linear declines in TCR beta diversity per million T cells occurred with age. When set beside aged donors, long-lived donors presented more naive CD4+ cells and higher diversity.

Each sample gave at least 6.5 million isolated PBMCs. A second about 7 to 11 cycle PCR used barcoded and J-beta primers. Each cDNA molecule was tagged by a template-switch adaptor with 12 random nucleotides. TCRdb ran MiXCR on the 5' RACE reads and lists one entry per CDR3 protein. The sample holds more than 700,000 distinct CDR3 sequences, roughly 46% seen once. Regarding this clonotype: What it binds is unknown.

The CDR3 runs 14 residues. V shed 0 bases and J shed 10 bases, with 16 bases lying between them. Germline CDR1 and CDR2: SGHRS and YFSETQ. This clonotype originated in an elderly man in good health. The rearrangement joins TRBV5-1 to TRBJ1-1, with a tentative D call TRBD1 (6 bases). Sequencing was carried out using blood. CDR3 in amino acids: CASSLEGGGVGAFF. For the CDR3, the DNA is TGCGCCAGCAGCTTGGAAGGAGGGGGAGTCGGAGCTTTCTTT.